This T cell receptor (beta chain) was profiled in a study of blood T cells in healthy people across ages. The CDR3 is 14 amino acids. The germline gives CDR1 SGHRS, CDR2 YFSETQ. Trimming pared 0 bases from V and 7 bases from J, leaving 11 bases between. With a J-beta primer mix and a sample-barcoded 5' primer, a second PCR ran about 7 to 12 cycles. TCRdb re-called the 5' RACE reads with MiXCR, one entry per CDR3 protein. The data contain over 750,000 distinct CDR3 sequences, 25% of them singletons. Approximately 10 milliliters was the volume of peripheral blood drawn from each donor. These data were likewise used in another study, on T cells of mothers and their children. Turning to that study: Per mother, over 9 million TCR beta CDR3 reads were obtained; per child, a few million.

The sequence was collected from a boy aged 5-17 years in good health. The sequencing input was blood. This chain joins TRBV5-1 and TRBJ2-1; maybe TRBD2 (5 bases). The chain's CDR3 is CASSLVGTGNEQFF. DNA for the CDR3: TGCGCCAGCAGCTTGGTCGGTACGGGGAATGAGCAGTTCTTC. Based on the CDR3 plus reference TRBV5-1 and TRBJ2-1, the full variable domain is KAGVTQTPRYLIKTRGQQVTLSCSPISGHRSVSWYQQTPGQGLQFLFEYFSETQRNKGNFPGRFSGRQFSNSRSEMNVSTLELGDSALYLCASSLVGTGNEQFFGPGTRLTVL.